The 11 T cell receptor beta chains presented below share a single source sample, sequenced in a study of T-cell memory formation after mild COVID-19. TCRdb fed the 5' RACE reads into MiXCR, producing one record per CDR3 protein. The sample records 150,000 to 200,000 distinct CDR3 sequences, approximately 14% being singletons. Sequenced sample: PBMCs or a T cell subset sorted from them (not recorded which). The receptors come from an adult woman who had mild COVID-19 (a few samples of this study predate the infection). Cell type and time point are not known.

This clonotype was detected only a few times. The CDR3 region is CATSRDWTPLLGEYNEQFF. CDR3 bases: TGTGCCACCAGCAGAGATTGGACCCCCTTGTTAGGCGAATACAATGAGCAGTTCTTC. The chain carries TRBV15 and TRBJ2-1; D is ambiguous. Trimming took off 0 bases at V and 4 bases at J, with 22 bases between the two ends. This CDR3 contains 19 residues. Per germline, CDR1 LNHNV and CDR2 YYDKDF (reference sequence).

This clonotype was found a few times. The chain employs TRBV7-3 and TRBJ2-2, with 7 nucleotides matching TRBD2. The J segment lost 5 bases and the V segment lost 4 bases, leaving 4 bases of the junction unmatched. The length of the CDR3 is 14 residues. Germline V gives CDR1 SGHTA, CDR2 FQGTGA. This CDR3 reads CASSSVGGTGELFF. In DNA form, the CDR3 reads TGTGCCAGCAGCTCCGTCGGGGGGACCGGGGAGCTGTTTTTT. Full variable domain (rest looked up from reference TRBV7-3 and TRBJ2-2): GAGVSQTPSNKVTEKGKYVELRCDPISGHTALYWYRQSLGQGPEFLIYFQGTGAADDSGLPNDRFFAVRPEGSVSTLKIQRTERGDSAVYLCASSSVGGTGELFFGEGSRLTVL.

The V call is TRBV7-9, the J call TRBJ1-1; TRBD1 might be the D (5 bases). The CDR3 sequence is 14 residues long. Germline lookup yields CDR1 SEHNR and CDR2 FQNEAQ (reference sequence). Trimming shortened V by 1 base and J by 4 bases, and 10 bases separated the two germline ends. The CDR3 sequence: CASSLDGGSTEAFF. As DNA, the CDR3 is TGTGCCAGCAGCTTAGACGGGGGAAGCACTGAAGCTTTCTTT.

This clonotype has just a few counts. The genes are TRBV24-1 and TRBJ2-1; TRBD2 aligns across 11 bases. Per germline, CDR1 KGHDR and CDR2 SFDVKD. This CDR3 comprises 15 residues. After removal of 3 bases from V and 7 bases from J, the junction contained 4 bases not matched to a gene. In DNA, the CDR3 is TGTGCCACCAGTGATGGGGCTAGCGGGAGGAATGAGCAGTTCTTC. It yields the protein CATSDGASGRNEQFF.

This clonotype was seen at least ten times. The chain carries TRBV6-5 and TRBJ2-1; 8 bases line up with TRBD1. Germline V lookup: CDR1 MNHEY, CDR2 SVGAGI. Trimming at V came to 7 bases and at J to 9 bases, leaving 11 bases not matched to a gene. The CDR3 covers 14 residues. The chain's CDR3 is CASKVTGGQSEQFF. As DNA, the CDR3 is TGTGCCAGCAAGGTCACAGGGGGGCAGAGTGAGCAGTTCTTC.

Worth noting for this clonotype: Its ends do not fully match the called genes, so a read error is possible. J is TRBJ2-7 and V is TRBV7-2; D is possibly TRBD2 (6 bases). This CDR3 has 12 amino acids. The germline V gene has CDR1 SGHTA and CDR2 FQGNSA. The CDR3 DNA reads TGTGCCAGCAGCCCGGGCGGGGCAGGGCAAGACTTC. Protein: CASSPGGAGQDF.

The rearrangement uses TRBV6-2 or TRBV6-3 and TRBJ2-7, with 7 nucleotides matching TRBD2. V was clipped by 8 bases and J by 0 bases; unmatched bases: 10. Germline V gene lookup returns CDR1 MNHEY and CDR2 SVGEGT. This CDR3 contains 15 residues. The CDR3 sequence: CASGVMAGDSYEQYF. As DNA, the CDR3 is TGTGCCAGCGGCGTTATGGCGGGGGACTCCTACGAGCAGTACTTC.

This clonotype has a handful of counts. The rearrangement links TRBV7-3 to TRBJ1-2, with 7 bases matching TRBD1. Per germline, CDR1 SGHTA and CDR2 FQGTGA. The CDR3 contains 15 residues. Trimming cost V 2 bases and J 1 base; bases outside gene matches: 4. The CDR3, as DNA: TGTGCCAGCAGCTTATCGGGGACAGATAACTATGGCTACACCTTC. This gives the protein CASSLSGTDNYGYTF.

The rearrangement joins TRBV7-9 to TRBJ1-2, with 7 bases that match TRBD1. The germline V gene encodes CDR1 SEHNR and CDR2 FQNEAQ (reference sequence). This CDR3 region has 14 residues. Trimming at V came to 5 bases and at J to 8 bases, leaving 11 bases not matched to a gene. CDR3 in DNA: TGTGCCAGCAGCGACGGGGACAGATCGGGAGGCTACACCTTC. Translating gives CASSDGDRSGGYTF. The whole variable domain, filled in from reference TRBV7-9 and TRBJ1-2, reads DTGVSQNPRHKITKRGQNVTFRCDPISEHNRLYWYRQTLGQGPEFLTYFQNEAQLEKSRLLSDRFSAERPKGSFSTLEIQRTEQGDSAMYLCASSDGDRSGGYTFGSGTRLTVV.

Only a few counts were recorded for this clonotype. The chain carries TRBV5-1 and TRBJ2-5, with 7 bases identical to TRBD1. This CDR3 is built from 14 residues. Looked up from germline, CDR1 is SGHRS and CDR2 is YFSETQ. J was trimmed by 4 bases and V by 0 bases; bases with no gene match: 3. The CDR3, as DNA: TGCGCCAGCAGCTTGGCCACAGGGGCAGAGACCCAGTACTTC. Its translation: CASSLATGAETQYF.

The chain joins TRBV5-1 to TRBJ2-1; D ambiguous. V dropped 0 bases and J dropped 6 bases, with 16 bases sitting between them. The CDR3 runs to 16 residues. Germline V CDR1 and CDR2: SGHRS, YFSETQ. CDR3 DNA sequence: TGCGCCAGCAGCTTGGCTCGGCTCCCCTCGGGCAATGAGCAGTTCTTC. Protein: CASSLARLPSGNEQFF.